The 29 T cell receptor beta chains in this list originate from one sample, sequenced in a study of OX40 agonist ivuxolimab in advanced cancers. Here immunoSEQ multiplex PCR was the method, and the copy in TCRdb shows in-frame clones only, minus some. The sample has 15,000 to 20,000 clones, more than 80% seen once. This sample comprised CD4+ or CD8+ T cells sorted from blood, obtained in a trial of the OX40 agonist ivuxolimab. These TCRs come from an adult with an advanced solid tumor such as melanoma, head and neck, liver or kidney cancer.

The V gene is TRBV7-6, the J gene TRBJ2-7, with 9 nucleotides matching TRBD1. With V trimmed by 5 bases and J by 2 bases, 7 bases remained unmatched. CDR3 length: 15 amino acids. The germline CDR1 and CDR2 sequences are SGHVS and FNYEAQ. The CDR3 loop reads CASSPGTGYTYEQYF. CDR3 nucleotide sequence: TGTGCCAGCAGCCCCGGGACAGGGTATACCTACGAGCAGTACTTC.

The chain carries TRBV19 and TRBJ2-6, with D maybe TRBD1 (5 bases). The CDR3 contains 16 residues. V was pared by 6 bases and J by 0 bases, with 12 bases between. Per germline, CDR1 LNHDA and CDR2 SQIVND (reference sequence). CDR3 in amino acids: CASRPLDSSGANVLTF. Written as DNA, the CDR3 is TGTGCCAGTAGACCACTTGACAGCTCTGGGGCCAACGTCCTGACTTTC.

This clone was seen more than once but under ten times. Other DNA sequences in this sample translate to the same CDR3. The chain links TRBV11-2 to TRBJ2-3; the D is unclear. CDR1 is SGHAT and CDR2 is FQNNGV in the germline V gene. This CDR3 comprises 14 residues. Trimming removed 1 base from V and 0 bases from J, with 5 bases in between. The CDR3 DNA is TGTGCCAGCAGCTTAGGCACTAGCACAGATACGCAGTATTTT. Translation gives CASSLGTSTDTQYF.

The chain couples TRBV11-2 to TRBJ1-5; D perhaps matches TRBD1 (5 bases). CDR3 length equals 14 residues. V was shortened by 5 bases and J by 10 bases, with 18 bases between the two germline ends. Per the germline V gene, CDR1 is SGHAT and CDR2 is FQNNGV. The CDR3: CASSPGTPVDPQHF. The CDR3 region has the DNA TGTGCCAGCAGCCCCGGGACTCCGGTCGATCCCCAGCATTTT. The variable domain in full, with the rest retrieved from reference TRBV11-2 and TRBJ1-5, is EAGVAQSPRYKIIEKRQSVAFWCNPISGHATLYWYQQILGQGPKLLIQFQNNGVVDDSQLPKDRFSAERLKGVDSTLKIQPAKLEDSAVYLCASSPGTPVDPQHFGDGTRLSIL.

This rearrangement joins TRBV7-6 to TRBJ2-1; 8 bases map to TRBD1. Germline V gives CDR1 SGHVS, CDR2 FNYEAQ. V shed 2 bases, J shed 9 bases, and the junction held 12 bases outside the gene matches. This CDR3 spans 16 amino acids. The CDR3 here is CASSLQAGGLNTEQFF. DNA for the CDR3: TGTGCCAGCAGCTTACAGGCAGGGGGCCTCAACACTGAGCAGTTCTTC.

This sequence joins TRBV7-9 and TRBJ2-7, with a tentative D call TRBD1 (6 bases). The V end was cut by 7 bases, the J end by 2 bases, with 12 bases between. CDR3 size: 13 residues. Per germline, CDR1 SEHNR and CDR2 FQNEAQ (reference sequence). DNA for the CDR3: TGTGCCAGCACCCCGGACAGAACCTACGAGCAGTACTTC. As protein: CASTPDRTYEQYF.

This chain joins TRBV19 and TRBJ1-1; D uncertain. The length of the CDR3 is 12 residues. Deletions cut 3 bases from V and 1 base from J, with 3 bases between. Looked up from germline, CDR1 is LNHDA and CDR2 is SQIVND (reference sequence). The CDR3 here is CASSMGNTEAFF. Written as DNA, the CDR3 is TGTGCCAGTAGTATGGGGAACACTGAAGCTTTCTTT.

The chain recombines TRBV4-1 with TRBJ2-7, with 8 nucleotides matching TRBD1. V lost 3 bases and J lost 3; bases outside the gene matches: 7. The CDR3 is made up of 15 amino acids. CDR1 MGHRA and CDR2 YSYEKL come from the germline V gene. The CDR3 DNA reads TGCGCCAGCAGCCAGAAGGGACAGGAGCTCTACGAGCAGTACTTC. Translating gives CASSQKGQELYEQYF.

The genes are TRBV4-1 and TRBJ1-1; D might be TRBD1 (5 bases). This CDR3 has 14 amino acids. Germline V CDR1 and CDR2: MGHRA, YSYEKL. V dropped 3 bases and J dropped 8 bases, with 16 bases sitting between them. The CDR3 spells CASSQVLGQEEAFF. The CDR3, as DNA: TGCGCCAGCAGCCAGGTCCTGGGGCAAGAGGAAGCTTTCTTT.

By sample fraction, this clone is large. V gene TRBV7-9 combines with J gene TRBJ2-4; D perhaps matches TRBD1 (5 bases). Germline-derived CDR1 and CDR2 are SEHNR and FQNEAQ (reference sequence). This CDR3 is 15 amino acids long. V gave up 1 base and J gave up 0 bases, with 7 bases separating them. In DNA form, the CDR3 reads TGTGCCAGCAGCTTAGAGCAGGGAGCCAAAAACATTCAGTACTTC. This codes for CASSLEQGAKNIQYF. The full variable domain, its missing parts supplied by reference TRBV7-9 and TRBJ2-4, is DTGVSQNPRHKITKRGQNVTFRCDPISEHNRLYWYRQTLGQGPEFLTYFQNEAQLEKSRLLSDRFSAERPKGSFSTLEIQRTEQGDSAMYLCASSLEQGAKNIQYFGAGTRLSVL.

This chain joins TRBV28 and TRBJ2-3; no clear D. V lost 3 bases, J lost 4 bases, and 11 bases lay in between. Germline V CDR1 and CDR2: MDHEN, SYDVKM. The CDR3 covers 14 residues. CDR3 nucleotides: TGTGCCAGCAGTTTCTTTGGAACCCCAGATACGCAGTATTTT. It is translated as CASSFFGTPDTQYF.

A few counts support this clone. The rearrangement joins TRBV5-5 to TRBJ1-1; a possible D gene is TRBD1 (5 bases). The CDR3 is 14 residues long. V was pared by 0 bases and J by 5 bases, with 11 bases between. Per germline, CDR1 SGHKS and CDR2 YYEKEE (reference sequence). The CDR3 nucleotides read TGTGCCAGCAGCTTGGCGGGGCGGGGGACTGAAGCTTTCTTT. It specifies CASSLAGRGTEAFF.

This clone was counted only a few times. Other DNA sequences in the same sample also yield this CDR3. The rearrangement links TRBV6-5 to TRBJ1-5, with 7 bases that match TRBD1. Germline CDR1 and CDR2: MNHEY and SVGAGI. The ends lost 0 bases at V and 4 bases at J; junction bases unmatched: 3. The CDR3 runs to 15 residues. For the CDR3, the DNA is TGTGCCAGCAGTTACTCAGGGGGCTCAAATCAGCCCCAGCATTTT. It codes for CASSYSGGSNQPQHF.

The gene calls are TRBV7-9 and TRBJ2-5; 11 positions agree with TRBD2. There are 15 residues in the CDR3. Germline V CDR1 and CDR2: SEHNR, FQNEAQ (reference sequence). Germline trimming cut 4 bases from V and 2 bases from J; bases unmatched to any gene: 3. In DNA, the CDR3 is TGTGCCAGCAGCTCGTTAGCGGGGGGGCAAGAGACCCAGTACTTC. It yields the protein CASSSLAGGQETQYF.

The chain carries TRBV6-5 and TRBJ2-1; TRBD1 is a possible D gene (5 bases). The germline V gene encodes CDR1 MNHEY and CDR2 SVGAGI. V shed 6 bases and J shed 0 bases, with 12 bases lying between them. CDR3 length: 15 residues. The CDR3 loop reads CASSSGPSSYNEQFF. The CDR3 region has the DNA TGTGCCAGCAGCTCAGGGCCGAGCTCCTACAATGAGCAGTTCTTC.

This chain joins TRBV4-1 and TRBJ2-1, with 12 bases that match TRBD1. The CDR3 is 16 amino acids. Trimming removed 0 bases from V and 8 bases from J; junction bases left unmatched: 5. Germline lookup yields CDR1 MGHRA and CDR2 YSYEKL. The CDR3 sequence: CASSQDLGQGADEQFF. The CDR3 DNA follows: TGCGCCAGCAGCCAAGATCTGGGACAGGGGGCGGATGAGCAGTTCTTC.

The chain carries TRBV14 and TRBJ2-7; D may be TRBD2 (5 bases). Trimming pared 0 bases from V and 2 bases from J, leaving 11 bases between. The V gene's germline CDR1 is SGHDN and CDR2 FVKESK. The CDR3 contains 15 residues. CDR3 coding DNA: TGTGCCAGCAGCCAAGAGACGGCACTAGCCTACGAGCAGTACTTC. Its translation is CASSQETALAYEQYF.

The V and J genes are TRBV6-5 and TRBJ1-2, with 9 positions matching TRBD1. The length of the CDR3 is 16 residues. Looked up from germline, CDR1 is MNHEY and CDR2 is SVGAGI. Unmatched junction bases numbered 7, after V lost 4 bases and J lost 1 base. The chain's CDR3 is CASSLAGTGFNYGYTF. The CDR3 nucleotides read TGTGCCAGCAGTTTGGCCGGGACAGGGTTTAACTATGGCTACACCTTC.

The chain carries TRBV30 and TRBJ1-5; the D gene is possibly TRBD1 (5 bases). CDR3 size: 14 residues. The V end was cut by 2 bases, the J end by 0 bases, with 8 bases between. Germline V gene sequence: CDR1 GTSNPN, CDR2 SVGIG (reference sequence). CDR3 nucleotide sequence: TGTGCCTGGAGTACCGACAGTAGCAATCAGCCCCAGCATTTT. This sequence encodes CAWSTDSSNQPQHF.

The chain employs TRBV5-6 and TRBJ2-5; TRBD2 might be the D (5 bases). Per the germline V gene, CDR1 is SGHDT and CDR2 is YYEEEE. The CDR3 length is 12 residues. Between the trimmed V and J ends, which lost 4 bases and 11 bases, there was a span of 15 bases. The CDR3 protein is CASSPMGDEQYF. The CDR3 nucleotides are TGTGCCAGCAGCCCCATGGGAGATGAGCAGTACTTC.

This clone was picked up one time. The chain links TRBV4-2 to TRBJ2-1; D may be TRBD1 (6 bases). Germline V lookup: CDR1 LGHNA, CDR2 YNFKEQ. Trimming removed 1 base from V and 6 bases from J, with 16 bases in between. The CDR3 is 16 amino acids. DNA for the CDR3: TGTGCCAGCAGCCAAGGTGGGACCAGGGGTGTCAATGAGCAGTTCTTC. This encodes CASSQGGTRGVNEQFF.

V is TRBV27 and J is TRBJ1-1, with 9 bases matching TRBD1. V lost 5 bases to trimming and J lost 1 base; unmatched junction nucleotides: 5. This CDR3 is built from 15 residues. Germline assignment: CDR1 MNHEY and CDR2 SMNVEV (reference sequence). The CDR3 here is CASSVTGGANTEAFF. The CDR3 DNA sequence: TGTGCCAGCAGTGTCACAGGGGGCGCGAACACTGAAGCTTTCTTT.

This sequence joins TRBV30 and TRBJ1-1, with D uncertain. CDR3 length equals 13 residues. In germline, CDR1 is GTSNPN, CDR2 SVGIG (reference sequence). Trimming removed 0 bases from V and 1 base from J, with 6 bases in between. DNA of the CDR3: TGTGCCTGGAGTGTATCGGCGAACACTGAAGCTTTCTTT. Translation: CAWSVSANTEAFF.

J is TRBJ1-2 and V is TRBV29-1, with 9 bases identical to TRBD1. The V gene's germline CDR1 is SQVTM and CDR2 ANQGSEA. This CDR3 has 15 residues. The V gene end was trimmed by 8 bases and the J gene end by 5 bases; junction bases not matched to a gene: 15. As DNA, the CDR3 is TGCAGCTCCTGGACAGGGGACCTTACAGGGTATGGCTACACCTTC. This sequence encodes CSSWTGDLTGYGYTF.

The rearrangement joins TRBV6-6 to TRBJ2-5; D is unclear. The V and J ends lost 6 bases and 13 bases respectively, with 21 bases between them. The CDR3 is 13 residues long. Germline lookup yields CDR1 MNHNY and CDR2 SVGAGI (reference sequence). The CDR3 sequence is CASSPGPGQRGYF. CDR3 nucleotide sequence: TGTGCCAGCAGCCCCGGGCCAGGCCAGCGAGGGTACTTC.

The chain joins TRBV6-5 to TRBJ1-3; D not resolved. Between the trimmed V and J ends, which lost 3 bases and 3 bases, there was a span of 6 bases. CDR1 is MNHEY, CDR2 SVGAGI, per germline. CDR3 length: 13 residues. CDR3 protein: CASSYGDGNTIYF. CDR3 DNA sequence: TGTGCCAGCAGTTATGGCGATGGAAACACCATATATTTT.

The V call is TRBV4-1, the J call TRBJ2-7; 8 bases match TRBD1. This CDR3 spans 15 amino acids. CDR1 and CDR2 from the germline V gene are MGHRA and YSYEKL. V shed 3 bases and J 3 bases; nucleotides not matched to a gene: 7. The DNA for the CDR3 is TGCGCCAGCAGCCACTCGACAGGGGCAGTCTACGAGCAGTACTTC. This sequence encodes CASSHSTGAVYEQYF.

The chain uses TRBV19 and TRBJ2-2; 9 nucleotides align to TRBD1. Germline CDR1 is LNHDA and CDR2 is SQIVND (reference sequence). Trimming at V came to 5 bases and at J to 2 bases, leaving 6 bases not matched to a gene. The CDR3 is 16 amino acids. The CDR3 protein is CASSPYRGLNTGELFF. The CDR3 DNA follows: TGTGCCAGTAGTCCATACAGGGGGCTCAACACCGGGGAGCTGTTTTTT.

The rearrangement joins TRBV5-1 to TRBJ1-2, with 9 nucleotides matching TRBD1. The CDR3 is made up of 17 amino acids. Germline V gene data show CDR1 as SGHRS and CDR2 as YFSETQ. Trimming at V came to 4 bases and at J to 7 bases, leaving 17 bases not matched to a gene. The DNA for the CDR3 is TGCGCCAGCAGCCCACAGGGGGCTCACGTATCGCGTAGTGGCTACACCTTC. Translation: CASSPQGAHVSRSGYTF.